This TCR beta chain derives from a study of neurological immune-mediated disorders (dated by TCRdb to between 2018 and 2021). Looking at the study overall: Using UMI-based sequencing, the study compared peripheral blood TCR-beta repertoires from patients with HTLV-I-associated myelopathy (HAM/TSP), patients with multiple sclerosis, and healthy controls. The roughly 110 TCR-beta libraries included longitudinal samples, technical triplicates and paired sorted CD4+ and CD8+ T-cell subsets alongside PBMC samples. The cohort included 68 subjects: around 15 with HAM/TSP, approximately 34 with multiple sclerosis, and approximately 20 healthy controls. Longitudinal HAM/TSP and healthy donors had 3 time-points each (about 3-45 month intervals). The paper's findings and limits, for the study overall: No identical CDR3 amino acid sequences were found to be shared among expanded clones across subjects, suggesting that TCR-beta repertoires were private in all groups. TCR clonal expansion was highest in HAM/TSP patients and lowest in MS patients, with MS patients falling below even healthy controls.

The CDR3 numbers 14 residues from cysteine through phenylalanine. Only the CDR3 portion is preserved as DNA: 42 bases, with reading frame beginning at the first base. The germline V gene gives CDR1 as SGHVS and CDR2 as FQNEAQ. In the case of this clonotype: This clone's antigen is unknown. Its ends do not fully match the called genes, so a read error is possible.

Sample time point, as interpreted from the label and publication: longitudinal time-point 3. Healthy controls were blood bank volunteers in Maryland, USA. Libraries from unsorted PBMCs were made from 2 million PBMCs kept in RNAlater at -80 degrees C until RNA extraction. PBMCs were separated from peripheral blood using Ficoll-Hypaque density gradient centrifugation and then cryopreserved in liquid nitrogen. cDNA was synthesized by template-switch 5'RACE using a primer carrying a 10-nucleotide random unique molecular identifier by which each TCR transcript was tagged. Every sequencing run yielded over 200 million TCR-beta sequences covering 15-18 subjects. Total RNA was extracted with the RNeasy kit. TCR-beta VDJ regions were amplified with primers for the TCR constant region and the 5'RACE anchor, using the KAPA Real-time Library Amplification kit. A first PCR added sample indexes and Illumina adaptors, and a second PCR then raised library yield. After purification with Ampure beads, the TCR product of roughly 650 bp was size-selected on a 2% E-gel SizeSelection system. Before pooling, library quality was checked on a Bioanalyzer, concentration was measured with Qubit, and libraries were quantified with the Kapa Library Quantification kit. Paired-end 2 x 150 bp sequencing of the libraries was performed on an Illumina HiSeq 2500. To increase sequence diversity, 25-30% phiX was spiked into each library pool. The authors processed their data as follows. The quality-filtered reads were processed with the UMI-based MiGEC pipeline, whose error correction step removed more than 80% of the raw TCR sequences. VDJ genes were aligned to IMGT germline references, and clonotypes were defined by unique CDR3 amino acid sequence plus V-J genes. Clonal expansion, Shannon diversity, and CDR3 relatedness (CalcPairwiseDistances, ClusterSamples) were evaluated with VDJtools, and phylogenetic trees were built with CLCbio workbench. Expanded clones were defined as having at least 8 unique UMIs, based on coefficient-of-variation modelling across technical triplicates. TCRdb reran the public reads through fastp at Q25 and MiXCR, keeping productive beta chains. Entries that share a CDR3 protein sequence are merged under the most common genes and DNA. TCRdb's processing, not the study's, gives the V and J calls here. This sample lists roughly 42,000 distinct CDR3 sequences; about 14% were detected once. The top ten hold about an eighth of the sample.

The material sequenced was PBMCs. This clonotype originated in a man aged 30 to 39 in good health. The chain couples TRBV7-8 to TRBJ1-1; no D segment can be confidently identified. CDR3 region: CACSLLTVGTEAFF. Here is the DNA: TGTGCCTGCAGCTTACTCACAGTTGGTACTGAAGCTTTCTTT.